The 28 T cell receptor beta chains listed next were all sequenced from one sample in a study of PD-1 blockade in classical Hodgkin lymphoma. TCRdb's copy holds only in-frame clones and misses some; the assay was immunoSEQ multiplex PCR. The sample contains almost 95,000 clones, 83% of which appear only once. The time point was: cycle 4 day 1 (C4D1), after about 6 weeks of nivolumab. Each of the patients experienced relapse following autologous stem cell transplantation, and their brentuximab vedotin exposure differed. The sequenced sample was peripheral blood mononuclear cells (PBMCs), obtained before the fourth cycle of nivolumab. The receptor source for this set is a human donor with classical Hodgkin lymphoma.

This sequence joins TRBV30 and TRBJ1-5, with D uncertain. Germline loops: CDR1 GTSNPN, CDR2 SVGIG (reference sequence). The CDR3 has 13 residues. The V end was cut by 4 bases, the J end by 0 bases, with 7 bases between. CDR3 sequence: CAWNRISNQPQHF. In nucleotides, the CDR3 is TGTGCCTGGAACCGGATTAGCAATCAGCCCCAGCATTTT.

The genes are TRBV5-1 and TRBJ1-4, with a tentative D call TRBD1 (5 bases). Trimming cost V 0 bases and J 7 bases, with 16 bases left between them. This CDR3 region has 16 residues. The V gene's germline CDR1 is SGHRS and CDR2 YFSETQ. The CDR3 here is CASSLEGVQGGEKLFF. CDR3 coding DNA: TGCGCCAGCAGCTTGGAAGGGGTCCAGGGTGGTGAAAAACTGTTTTTT.

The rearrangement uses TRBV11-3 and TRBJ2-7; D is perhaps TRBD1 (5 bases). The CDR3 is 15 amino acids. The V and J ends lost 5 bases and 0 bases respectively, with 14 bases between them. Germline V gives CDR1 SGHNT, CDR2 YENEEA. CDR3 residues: CASSARQSNSYEQYF. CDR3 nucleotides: TGTGCCAGCAGCGCCAGACAGTCTAACTCCTACGAGCAGTACTTC.

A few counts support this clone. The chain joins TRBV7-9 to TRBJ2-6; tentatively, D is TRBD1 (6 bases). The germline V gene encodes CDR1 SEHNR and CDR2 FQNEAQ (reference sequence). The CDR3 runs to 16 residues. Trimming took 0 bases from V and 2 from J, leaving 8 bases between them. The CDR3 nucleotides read TGTGCCAGCAGCTTAGCACCAGGGGCTGGGGCCAACGTCCTGACTTTC. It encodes CASSLAPGAGANVLTF.

The CDR3 nucleotides are TGTGCCAGCAGCCCCCCCGCGGGAATAGGTTACGAGCAGTACTTC. Its translation is CASSPPAGIGYEQYF. The chain joins TRBV27 to TRBJ2-7, with a weak D call TRBD2 (6 bases). Germline lookup yields CDR1 MNHEY and CDR2 SMNVEV (reference sequence). The CDR3 covers 15 residues. The ends were cut back, 6 bases at V and 4 bases at J, with 19 bases in the middle.

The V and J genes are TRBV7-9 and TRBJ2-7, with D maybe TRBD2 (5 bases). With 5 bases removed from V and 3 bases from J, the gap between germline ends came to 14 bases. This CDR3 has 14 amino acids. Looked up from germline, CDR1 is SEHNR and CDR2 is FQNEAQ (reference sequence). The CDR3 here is CASSPSGKNYEQYF. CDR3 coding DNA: TGTGCCAGCAGCCCGAGCGGCAAGAACTACGAGCAGTACTTC.

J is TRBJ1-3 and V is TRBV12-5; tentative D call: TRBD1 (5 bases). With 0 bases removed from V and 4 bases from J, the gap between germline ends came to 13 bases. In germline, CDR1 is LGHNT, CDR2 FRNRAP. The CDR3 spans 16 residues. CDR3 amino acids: CASGLVLGTSGNTIYF. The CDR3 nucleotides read TGTGCTAGTGGTTTGGTACTCGGGACGTCGGGAAACACCATATATTTT.

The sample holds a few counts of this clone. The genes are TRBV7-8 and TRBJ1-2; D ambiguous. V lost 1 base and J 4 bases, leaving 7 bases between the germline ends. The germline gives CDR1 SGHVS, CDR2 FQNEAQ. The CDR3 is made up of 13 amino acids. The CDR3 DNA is TGTGCCAGCAGCTTAGATCCCGGCTATGGCTACACCTTC. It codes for CASSLDPGYGYTF. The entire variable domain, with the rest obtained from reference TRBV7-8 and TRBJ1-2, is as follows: GAGVSQSPRYKVAKRGQDVALRCDPISGHVSLFWYQQALGQGPEFLTYFQNEAQLDKSGLPSDRFFAERPEGSVSTLKIQRTQQEDSAVYLCASSLDPGYGYTFGSGTRLTVV.

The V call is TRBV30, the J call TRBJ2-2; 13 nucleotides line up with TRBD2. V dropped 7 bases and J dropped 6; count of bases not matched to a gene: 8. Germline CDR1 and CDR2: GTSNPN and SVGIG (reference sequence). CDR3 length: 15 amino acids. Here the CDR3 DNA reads TGTGCCTTGAGCCTACTAGCGGGAGGGCCCGGGGAGCTGTTTTTT. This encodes CALSLLAGGPGELFF.

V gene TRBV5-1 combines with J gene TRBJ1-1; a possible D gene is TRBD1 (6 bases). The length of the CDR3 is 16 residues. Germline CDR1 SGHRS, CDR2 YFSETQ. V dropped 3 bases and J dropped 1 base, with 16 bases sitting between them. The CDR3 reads CASSSTNRVGNTEAFF. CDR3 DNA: TGCGCCAGCAGCTCAACGAACAGGGTGGGGAACACTGAAGCTTTCTTT.

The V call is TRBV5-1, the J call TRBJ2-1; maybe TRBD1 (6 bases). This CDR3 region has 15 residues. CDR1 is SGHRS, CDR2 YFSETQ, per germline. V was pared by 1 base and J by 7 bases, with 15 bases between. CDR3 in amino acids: CASSLLAGVQNEQFF. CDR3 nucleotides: TGCGCCAGCAGCTTGTTGGCAGGGGTACAGAATGAGCAGTTCTTC.

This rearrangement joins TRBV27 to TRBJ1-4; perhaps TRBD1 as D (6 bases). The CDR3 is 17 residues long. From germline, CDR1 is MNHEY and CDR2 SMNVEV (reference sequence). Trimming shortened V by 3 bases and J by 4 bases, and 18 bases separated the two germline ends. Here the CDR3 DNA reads TGTGCCAGCAGTTTCCTTAACGCACAGGGAGGTAATGAAAAACTGTTTTTT. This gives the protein CASSFLNAQGGNEKLFF.

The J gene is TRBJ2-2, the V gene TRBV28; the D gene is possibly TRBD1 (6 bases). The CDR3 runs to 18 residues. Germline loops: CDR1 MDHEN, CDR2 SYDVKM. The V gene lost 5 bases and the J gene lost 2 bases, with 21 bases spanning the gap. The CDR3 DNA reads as TGTGCCAGCAGTCGACGAACCCGAGGCAGGGGAAACACCGGGGAGCTGTTTTTT. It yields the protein CASSRRTRGRGNTGELFF.

The CDR3, as DNA: TGTGCCAGCAGTTTATATAGACAGGGGAGGGGTGAGACCCAGTACTTC. As protein: CASSLYRQGRGETQYF. The rearrangement links TRBV27 to TRBJ2-5; possible D gene TRBD1, 8 bases. With 1 base removed from V and 5 bases from J, the gap between germline ends came to 17 bases. Germline loops: CDR1 MNHEY, CDR2 SMNVEV (reference sequence). The CDR3 has 16 residues.

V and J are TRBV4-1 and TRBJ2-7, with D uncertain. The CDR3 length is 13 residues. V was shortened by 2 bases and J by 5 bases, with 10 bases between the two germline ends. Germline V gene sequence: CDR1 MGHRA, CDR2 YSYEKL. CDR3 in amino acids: CASSQIGIDEQYF. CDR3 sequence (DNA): TGCGCCAGCAGCCAAATAGGGATCGACGAGCAGTACTTC.

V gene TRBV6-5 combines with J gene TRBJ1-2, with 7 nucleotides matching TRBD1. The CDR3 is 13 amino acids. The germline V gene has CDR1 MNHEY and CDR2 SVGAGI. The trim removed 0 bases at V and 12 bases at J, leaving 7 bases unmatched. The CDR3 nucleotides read TGTGCCAGCAGTTACTCGACAGGGCAGGAGGACACCTTC. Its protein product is CASSYSTGQEDTF.

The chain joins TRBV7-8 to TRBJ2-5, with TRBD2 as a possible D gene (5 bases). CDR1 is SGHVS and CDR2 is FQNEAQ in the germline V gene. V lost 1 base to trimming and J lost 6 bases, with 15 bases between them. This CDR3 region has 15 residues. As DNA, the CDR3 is TGTGCCAGCAGCTTAGTGACGGGGATTCTACAGACCCAGTACTTC. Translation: CASSLVTGILQTQYF.

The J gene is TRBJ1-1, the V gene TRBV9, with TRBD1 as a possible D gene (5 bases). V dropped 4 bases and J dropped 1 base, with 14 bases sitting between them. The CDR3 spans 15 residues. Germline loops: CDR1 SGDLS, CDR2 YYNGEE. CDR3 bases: TGTGCCAGCAGCCCCAAGGGGTCTTGGAACACTGAAGCTTTCTTT. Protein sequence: CASSPKGSWNTEAFF.

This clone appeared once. CDR3 protein: CASSSGVRHEQYF. As DNA, the CDR3 is TGTGCCAGCAGCTCAGGGGTCCGCCACGAGCAGTACTTC. The genes are TRBV6-5 and TRBJ2-7; the D gene is possibly TRBD1 (6 bases). This CDR3 has 13 amino acids. The germline V gene encodes CDR1 MNHEY and CDR2 SVGAGI. Trimming took off 6 bases at V and 5 bases at J, with 14 bases between the two ends.

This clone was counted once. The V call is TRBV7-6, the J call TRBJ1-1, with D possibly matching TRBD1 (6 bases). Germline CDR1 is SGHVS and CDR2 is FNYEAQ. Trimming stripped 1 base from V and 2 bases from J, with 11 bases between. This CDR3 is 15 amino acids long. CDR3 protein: CASSLGGQRNTEAFF. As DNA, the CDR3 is TGTGCCAGCAGCTTAGGAGGACAGCGAAACACTGAAGCTTTCTTT.

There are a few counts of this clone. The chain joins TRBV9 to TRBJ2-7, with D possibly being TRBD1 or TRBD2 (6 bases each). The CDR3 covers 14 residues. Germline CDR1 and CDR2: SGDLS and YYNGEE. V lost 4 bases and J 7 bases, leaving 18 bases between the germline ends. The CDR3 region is CASSTRQAAGEQYF. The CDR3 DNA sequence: TGTGCCAGCAGCACCCGACAGGCCGCGGGGGAGCAGTACTTC.

This CDR3 is CAISGRQGLPYEQYF. CDR3 in DNA: TGTGCCATCAGTGGACGACAGGGGCTTCCCTACGAGCAGTACTTC. This chain joins TRBV10-3 and TRBJ2-7, with TRBD1 matching 8 bases. Unmatched junction bases numbered 7, after V lost 4 bases and J lost 2 bases. The CDR3 is made up of 15 amino acids. From germline, CDR1 is ENHRY and CDR2 SYGVKD.

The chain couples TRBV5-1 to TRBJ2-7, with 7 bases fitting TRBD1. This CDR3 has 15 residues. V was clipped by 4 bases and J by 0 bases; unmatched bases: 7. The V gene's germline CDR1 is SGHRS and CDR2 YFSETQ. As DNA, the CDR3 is TGCGCCAGCAGCCTCCAAACAGGGGCCTCCTACGAGCAGTACTTC. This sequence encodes CASSLQTGASYEQYF.

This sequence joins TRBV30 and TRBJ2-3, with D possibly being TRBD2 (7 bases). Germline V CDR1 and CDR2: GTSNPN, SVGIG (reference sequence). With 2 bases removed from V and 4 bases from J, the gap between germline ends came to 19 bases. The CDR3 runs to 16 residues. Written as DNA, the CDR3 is TGTGCCTGGAGTTCTCGCGGTGGGAGGGGGGCAGATACGCAGTATTTT. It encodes CAWSSRGGRGADTQYF. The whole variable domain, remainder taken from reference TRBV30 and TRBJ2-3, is SQTIHQWPATLVQPVGSPLSLECTVEGTSNPNLYWYRQAAGRGLQLLFYSVGIGQISSEVPQNLSASRPQDRQFILSSKKLLLSDSGFYLCAWSSRGGRGADTQYFGPGTRLTVL.

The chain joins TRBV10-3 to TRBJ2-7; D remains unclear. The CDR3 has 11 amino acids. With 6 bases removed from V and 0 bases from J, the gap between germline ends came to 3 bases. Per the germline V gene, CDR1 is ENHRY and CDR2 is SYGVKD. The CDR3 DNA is TGTGCCATCAGGAACTCCTACGAGCAGTACTTC. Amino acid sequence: CAIRNSYEQYF.

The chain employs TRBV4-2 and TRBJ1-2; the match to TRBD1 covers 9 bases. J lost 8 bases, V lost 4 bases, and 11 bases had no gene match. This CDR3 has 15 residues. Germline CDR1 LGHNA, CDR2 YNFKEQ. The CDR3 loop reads CASSPPGQGTMGYTF. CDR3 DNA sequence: TGTGCCAGCAGCCCACCGGGACAGGGAACGATGGGCTACACCTTC.

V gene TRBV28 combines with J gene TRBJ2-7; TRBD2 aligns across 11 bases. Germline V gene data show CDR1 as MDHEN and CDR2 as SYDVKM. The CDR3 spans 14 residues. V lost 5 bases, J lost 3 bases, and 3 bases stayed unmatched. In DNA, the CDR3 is TGTGCCAGCAGTCTAGCGGGAGGTATCTACGAGCAGTACTTC. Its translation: CASSLAGGIYEQYF.

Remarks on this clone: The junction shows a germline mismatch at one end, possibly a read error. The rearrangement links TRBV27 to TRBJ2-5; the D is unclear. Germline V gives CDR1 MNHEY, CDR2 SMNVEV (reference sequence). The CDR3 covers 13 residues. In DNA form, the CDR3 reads TGTGCCAGCACCGACATGGGCCAGGAGACCCAATACTTC. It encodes CASTDMGQETQYF.